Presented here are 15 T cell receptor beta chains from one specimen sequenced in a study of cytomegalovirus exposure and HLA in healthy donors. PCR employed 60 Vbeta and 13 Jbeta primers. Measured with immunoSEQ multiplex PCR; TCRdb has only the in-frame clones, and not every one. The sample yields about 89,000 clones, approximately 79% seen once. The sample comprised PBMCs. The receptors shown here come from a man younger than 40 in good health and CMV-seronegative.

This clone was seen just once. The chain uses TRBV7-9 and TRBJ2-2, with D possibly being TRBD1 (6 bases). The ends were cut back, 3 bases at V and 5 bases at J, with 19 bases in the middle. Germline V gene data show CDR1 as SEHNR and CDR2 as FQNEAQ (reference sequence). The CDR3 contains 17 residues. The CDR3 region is CASSLAAGAVRTGELFF. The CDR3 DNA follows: TGTGCCAGCAGCTTGGCCGCAGGGGCCGTTAGGACCGGGGAGCTGTTTTTT.

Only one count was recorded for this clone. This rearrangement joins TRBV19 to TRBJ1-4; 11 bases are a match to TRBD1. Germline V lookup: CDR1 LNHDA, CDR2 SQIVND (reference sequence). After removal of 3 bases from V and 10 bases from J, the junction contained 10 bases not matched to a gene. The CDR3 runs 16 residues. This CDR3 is CASSISRDRGRGKLFF. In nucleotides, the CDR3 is TGTGCCAGTAGTATCTCGAGGGACAGGGGGAGGGGAAAACTGTTTTTT.

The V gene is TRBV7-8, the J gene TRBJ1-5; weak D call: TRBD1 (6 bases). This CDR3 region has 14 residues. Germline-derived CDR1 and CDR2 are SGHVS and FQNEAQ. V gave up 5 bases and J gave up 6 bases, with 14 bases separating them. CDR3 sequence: CASSPGTSAQPQHF. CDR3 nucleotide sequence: TGTGCCAGCAGCCCAGGGACATCGGCTCAGCCCCAGCATTTT.

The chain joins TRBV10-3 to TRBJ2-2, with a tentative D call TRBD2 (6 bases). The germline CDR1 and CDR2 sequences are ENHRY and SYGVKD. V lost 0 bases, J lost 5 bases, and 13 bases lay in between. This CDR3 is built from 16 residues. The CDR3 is CAISESSSAVTGELFF. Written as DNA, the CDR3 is TGTGCCATCAGTGAGTCCTCTAGCGCGGTGACCGGGGAGCTGTTTTTT.

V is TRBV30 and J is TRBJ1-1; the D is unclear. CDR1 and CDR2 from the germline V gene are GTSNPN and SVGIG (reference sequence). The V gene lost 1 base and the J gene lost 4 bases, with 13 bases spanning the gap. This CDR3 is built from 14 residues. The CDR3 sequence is CAWSGHTITTEAFF. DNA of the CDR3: TGTGCCTGGAGTGGGCACACCATAACCACTGAAGCTTTCTTT.

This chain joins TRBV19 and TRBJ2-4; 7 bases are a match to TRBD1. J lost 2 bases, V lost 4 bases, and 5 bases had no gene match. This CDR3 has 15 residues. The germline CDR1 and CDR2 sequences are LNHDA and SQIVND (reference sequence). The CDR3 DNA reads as TGTGCCAGTAGTACTTTAGGGGGCTCCAAAAACATTCAGTACTTC. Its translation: CASSTLGGSKNIQYF.

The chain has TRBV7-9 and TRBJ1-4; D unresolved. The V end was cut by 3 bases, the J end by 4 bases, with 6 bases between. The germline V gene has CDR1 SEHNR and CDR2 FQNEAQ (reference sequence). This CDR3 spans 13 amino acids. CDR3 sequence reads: CASSFRLNEKLFF. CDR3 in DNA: TGTGCCAGCAGCTTTAGACTTAATGAAAAACTGTTTTTT.

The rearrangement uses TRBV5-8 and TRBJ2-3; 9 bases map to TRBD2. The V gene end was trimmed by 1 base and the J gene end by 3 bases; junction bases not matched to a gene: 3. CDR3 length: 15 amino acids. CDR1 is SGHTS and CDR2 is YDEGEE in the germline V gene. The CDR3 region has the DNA TGTGCCAGCAGCTTGCGGCTAGCGGGGACAGATACGCAGTATTTT. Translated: CASSLRLAGTDTQYF.

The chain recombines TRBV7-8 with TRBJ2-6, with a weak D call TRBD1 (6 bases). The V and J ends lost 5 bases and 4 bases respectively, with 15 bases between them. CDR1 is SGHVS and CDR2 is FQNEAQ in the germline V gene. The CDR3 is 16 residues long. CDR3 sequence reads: CASSIPATGGANVLTF. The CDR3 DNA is TGTGCCAGCAGCATACCGGCCACAGGGGGGGCCAACGTCCTGACTTTC.

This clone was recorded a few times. The DNA of the CDR3 is TGTGCTAGTGGTTTGGTACTAACCGGTGGCTACACCTTC. Translated, it gives CASGLVLTGGYTF. V usage is TRBV12-5 and J usage is TRBJ1-2; unclear D gene. CDR1 is LGHNT, CDR2 FRNRAP, per germline. The CDR3 spans 13 residues. Trimming removed 0 bases at V and 7 bases at J, with 9 bases between.

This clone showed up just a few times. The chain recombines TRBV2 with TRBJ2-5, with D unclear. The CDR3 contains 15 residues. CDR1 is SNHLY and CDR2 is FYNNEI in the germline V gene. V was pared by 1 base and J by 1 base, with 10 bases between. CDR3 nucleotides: TGTGCCAGCAGTGAAGGACTCCTCCCCCAAGAGACCCAGTACTTC. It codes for CASSEGLLPQETQYF.

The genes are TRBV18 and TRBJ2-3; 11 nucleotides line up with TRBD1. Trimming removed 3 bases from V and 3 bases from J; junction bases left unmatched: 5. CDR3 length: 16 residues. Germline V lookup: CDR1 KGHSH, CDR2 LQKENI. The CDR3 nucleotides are TGTGCCAGCTCACCCAGAGGGACAGGGGGTACAGATACGCAGTATTTT. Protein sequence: CASSPRGTGGTDTQYF.

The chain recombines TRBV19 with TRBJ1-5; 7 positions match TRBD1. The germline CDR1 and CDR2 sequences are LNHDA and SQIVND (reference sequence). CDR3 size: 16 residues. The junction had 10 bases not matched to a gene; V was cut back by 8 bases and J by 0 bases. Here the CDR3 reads CASQTGTEYSNQPQHF. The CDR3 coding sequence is TGTGCCAGTCAAACCGGGACAGAATATAGCAATCAGCCCCAGCATTTT.

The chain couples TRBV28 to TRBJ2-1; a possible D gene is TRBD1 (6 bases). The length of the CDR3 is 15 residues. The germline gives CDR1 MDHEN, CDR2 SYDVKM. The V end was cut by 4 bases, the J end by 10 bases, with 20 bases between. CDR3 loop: CASSSPLLGAREQFF. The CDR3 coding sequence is TGTGCCAGCAGTTCACCCTTGTTGGGGGCTCGGGAGCAGTTCTTC.

For the CDR3, the DNA is TGTGCCAGCAAGGGAGGGGATACCTACAATGAGCAGTTCTTC. This translates into CASKGGDTYNEQFF. The rearrangement uses TRBV2 and TRBJ2-1; 7 bases are shared with TRBD2. The CDR3 totals 14 residues. V trimming: 7 bases; J trimming: 2 bases; junction bases outside the gene matches: 5. Looked up from germline, CDR1 is SNHLY and CDR2 is FYNNEI. Full variable domain (rest looked up from reference TRBV2 and TRBJ2-1): EPEVTQTPSHQVTQMGQEVILRCVPISNHLYFYWYRQILGQKVEFLVSFYNNEISEKSEIFDDQFSVERPDGSNFTLKIRSTKLEDSAMYFCASKGGDTYNEQFFGPGTRLTVL.